A single TCR beta chain is shown here with its context. Its matching antigen is unknown. A quantitative 5'-RACE method, one with molecular barcodes, was used to make TCR beta libraries. TCRdb independently ran MiXCR on the 5' RACE reads; one entry per CDR3 protein. Among 100,000 to 150,000 distinct CDR3 sequences listed, 17% were seen once. These data originate in a study of CD8 T cells in ankylosing spondylitis. Points from the study as a whole: It appeared that ankylosing spondylitis blood was characterized by a TCR beta motif of eight highly homologous variants.

CDR3 length: 13 residues. In germline, CDR1 is SQVTM, CDR2 ANQGSEA. V lost 7 bases and J 1 base, leaving 10 bases between the germline ends. The sample taken for sequencing was blood, either unsorted or a sorted T cell fraction (not recorded which). The TCR sequence derives from a male donor with ankylosing spondylitis. The chain carries TRBV29-1 and TRBJ2-2, with a weak D call TRBD1 (6 bases). CDR3: CSARDKNTGELFF. CDR3 bases: TGCAGCGCCCGGGACAAGAACACCGGGGAGCTGTTTTTT.